Listed below are T cell receptor beta chains from one sample, sequenced in a study of blood T cells in healthy people across ages. TCRdb re-analysed the 5' RACE reads in MiXCR, keeping a single row per CDR3 protein. The repertoire includes fewer than 600,000 distinct CDR3 sequences, roughly a quarter of them detected once, and over 3.5% sits in the top ten. This sample was shared with a second study, whose subject was T cells of mothers and their children.

Sequencing was carried out using blood. These receptors came from a boy younger than 10 in good health. The conserved cysteine and the conserved F or W are not part of the CDR3 here. Fields, in order: V gene, J gene, CDR3 protein.

TRBV29-1	TRBJ2-5	SVETSGGQETQY
TRBV6-2/TRBV6-3	TRBJ2-1	ASSRIAGGNEQF
TRBV20-1	TRBJ2-5	SVVAGPQETQY
TRBV12-3/TRBV12-4	TRBJ1-1	ASSLSLGQGVKRAF
TRBV25-1	TRBJ1-4	ASSEQPRGTGVEKLF
TRBV30	TRBJ1-2	AWHLSRGYT
TRBV7-9	TRBJ2-6	ASSLPSGANVLT
TRBV7-2	TRBJ1-2	ASSLVAGAPGYGYT
TRBV10-3	TRBJ2-3	AINSGRATDTQY
TRBV5-1	TRBJ2-3	ASSLGLAGSGDTDTQY
TRBV9	TRBJ2-3	ASSVVGSPDTQY
TRBV29-1	TRBJ2-4	SVEGVLAKNIQH
TRBV6-2/TRBV6-3	TRBJ2-1	ASRRDVGYNEQF
TRBV5-8	TRBJ2-2	ASSFQTRAGELF
TRBV20-1	TRBJ2-6	SARDRAGTSNVLT
TRBV27	TRBJ2-5	ASSFDRQETQY
TRBV7-8	NA	ASSYRHCCIHEQY
TRBV20-1	TRBJ1-2	SPPSHFVGQGRANYGYT
TRBV7-2	TRBJ2-7	ASSFIPADEQY
TRBV27	TRBJ2-1	ASTDDRDDEQF
TRBV27	TRBJ2-6	ASSQGTRYSPVYLSANVLT
TRBV30	TRBJ2-5	AWGPGTSFEETQY
TRBV20-1	TRBJ2-3	SAIGGADTQY